These T cell receptor beta chains were read from a single sample in a study of T cells during gluten challenge in celiac disease. TCRdb independently ran MiXCR on the single-cell sequencing reads; one entry per CDR3 protein. The table has about 190 distinct CDR3 sequences, around 56% seen once. The source was gluten-specific CD4+ T cells sorted from blood using tetramers, collected at baseline or on day 6, 14 or 28 of gluten challenge (not recorded which). Receptor source: a male donor with celiac disease. Each CDR3 is given with its conserved first and last residue. The order of the fields is J gene, V gene, D gene, clone size, CDR3 DNA, CDR3 protein. The D gene is left open where the match is weak. Some rows have no size entry. The others give once, few or many, or a class for an expanded clone.

TRBJ1-4,TRBV5-5,-,hyperexpanded,TGTGCCAGCAGTCCCGCATCCACACAGGGAGAAAAACTGTTTTTT,CASSPASTQGEKLFF
TRBJ1-1,TRBV19,TRBD1,hyperexpanded,TGTGCCAGTAGTGCCACAGGGGGCCAGATGAACACTGAAGCTTTCTTT,CASSATGGQMNTEAFF
TRBJ2-1,TRBV4-3,-,-,TGCGCCAGCAGCCGACTCACGGGACCCACTGGGAATGAGCAGTTCTTC,CASSRLTGPTGNEQFF
TRBJ1-3,TRBV5-6,-,-,TGTGCCAGCAGCTGGACTCCCAACTCTGGAAACACCATATATTTT,CASSWTPNSGNTIYF
TRBJ1-6,TRBV5-1,-,hyperexpanded,TGCGCCAGCAGCTCCTCCGACAGGTGGCGATCTAATTCACCCCTCCACTTT,CASSSSDRWRSNSPLHF
TRBJ2-2,TRBV20-1,-,once,TGCAGTGCTAGGAGGGGATTGCACGACGGGGAGCTGTTTTTT,CSARRGLHDGELFF
TRBJ2-7,TRBV20-1,-,-,TGCAGTGCTAGAGGACCTTACCGCTACGAGCAGTACTTC,CSARGPYRYEQYF
TRBJ2-2,TRBV7-6,-,few,TGTGCCAGCAGCTTAGGGACATGGGACACCGGGGAGCTGTTTTTT,CASSLGTWDTGELFF
TRBJ2-2,TRBV7-6,-,-,TGTGCCAGCAGCTTAGTTGGACTGAAGTGGGACACCGGGGAGCTGTTTTTT,CASSLVGLKWDTGELFF
TRBJ2-1,TRBV7-2,-,-,TGTGCCAGCAGCTTACGTTCCTACAATGAGCAGTTCTTC,CASSLRSYNEQFF
TRBJ2-2,TRBV29-1,TRBD2,large,TGCAGCGTGGAGGCGGGGGGCTCCGGGGAGCTGTTTTTT,CSVEAGGSGELFF
TRBJ1-1,TRBV11-2,-,-,TGTTCCAGAAGAGGGAACAGCCTAAGGAACACGGAATCGTTCTTT,CSRRGNSLRNTESFF
TRBJ1-3,TRBV10-3,-,-,TGTGCCATCAGTCGGGGGGGGAGCTTCTCTGGAAACACCATATATTTT,CAISRGGSFSGNTIYF
TRBJ2-5,TRBV5-1,-,-,TGCGCCAGCAGCTCGGCGCGGGAGACCCAGTACTTC,CASSSARETQYF
TRBJ1-5,TRBV7-7,-,-,TGTGCTAGCAGCTTACCGATAAGAAGCAATCAGCCCCAGCATTTT,CASSLPIRSNQPQHF
TRBJ2-5,TRBV5-1,TRBD1,medium-sized,TGCGCCAACAGCATCGGGACAGCCCAAGAGACCCAGTACTTC,CANSIGTAQETQYF
TRBJ2-1,TRBV7-6,TRBD1,hyperexpanded,TGTGCCAGCAGCTGGGGGACAGGGGATAATGAGCAGTTCTTC,CASSWGTGDNEQFF
TRBJ2-5,TRBV7-2,TRBD2,hyperexpanded,TGTGCCAGCAGCTTACGGGCGGGAGATGGGGGGACCCAGTACTTC,CASSLRAGDGGTQYF